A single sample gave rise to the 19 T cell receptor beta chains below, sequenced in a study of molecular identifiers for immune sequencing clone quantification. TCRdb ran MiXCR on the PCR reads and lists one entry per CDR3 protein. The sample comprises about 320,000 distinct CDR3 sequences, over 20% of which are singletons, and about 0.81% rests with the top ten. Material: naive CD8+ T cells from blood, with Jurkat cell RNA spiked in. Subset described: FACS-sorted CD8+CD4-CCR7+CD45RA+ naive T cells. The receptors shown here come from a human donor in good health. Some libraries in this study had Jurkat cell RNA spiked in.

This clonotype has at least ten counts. CDR3 sequence reads: CATSRRAGRNTEAFF. For the CDR3, the DNA is TGTGCCACCAGCAGACGCGCGGGGAGAAACACTGAAGCTTTCTTT. The rearrangement joins TRBV15 to TRBJ1-1; D ambiguous. CDR3 length: 15 residues. V was trimmed by 2 bases and J by 2 bases, leaving 12 bases between them. Germline V gives CDR1 LNHNV, CDR2 YYDKDF (reference sequence).

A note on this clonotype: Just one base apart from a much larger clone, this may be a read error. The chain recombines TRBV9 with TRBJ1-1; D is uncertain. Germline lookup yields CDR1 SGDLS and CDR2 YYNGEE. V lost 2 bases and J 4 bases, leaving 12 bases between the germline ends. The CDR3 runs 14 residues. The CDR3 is CASSVGPGSTEAFF. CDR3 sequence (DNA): TGTGCCAGCAGCGTTGGACCGGGGAGCACTGAAGCTTTCTTT.

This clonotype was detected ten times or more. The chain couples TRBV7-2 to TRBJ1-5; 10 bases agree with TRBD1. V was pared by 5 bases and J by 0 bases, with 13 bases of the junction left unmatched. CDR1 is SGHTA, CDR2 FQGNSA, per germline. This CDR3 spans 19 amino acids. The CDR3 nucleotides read TGTGCCAGCAGCGACCCGACAGGGGGCGCGATTTCTAGCAATCAGCCCCAGCATTTT. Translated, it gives CASSDPTGGAISSNQPQHF. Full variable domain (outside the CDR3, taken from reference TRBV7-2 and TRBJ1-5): GAGVSQSPSNKVTEKGKDVELRCDPISGHTALYWYRQSLGQGLEFLIYFQGNSAPDKSGLPSDRFSAERTGGSVSTLTIQRTQQEDSAVYLCASSDPTGGAISSNQPQHFGDGTRLSIL.

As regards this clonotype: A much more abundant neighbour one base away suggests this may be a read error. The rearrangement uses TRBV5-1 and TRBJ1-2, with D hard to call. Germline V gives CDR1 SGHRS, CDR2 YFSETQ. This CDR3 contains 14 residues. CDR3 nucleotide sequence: TGCGCCAGCAGCTTGGGTCCCGAGAACTATGGCCACACCTTC. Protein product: CASSLGPENYGHTF. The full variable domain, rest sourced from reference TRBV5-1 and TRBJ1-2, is KAGVTQTPRYLIKTRGQQVTLSCSPISGHRSVSWYQQTPGQGLQFLFEYFSETQRNKGNFPGRFSGRQFSNSRSEMNVSTLELGDSALYLCASSLGPENYGHTFGSGTRLTVV.

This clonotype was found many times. The CDR3 reads CASSPGRYEQYF. The CDR3 region has the DNA TGTGCCAGTAGTCCCGGGAGGTACGAGCAGTACTTC. This chain uses TRBV19 with TRBJ2-7, with 7 bases lining up with TRBD2. CDR3 length: 12 residues. V shed 5 bases and J 4 bases; nucleotides not matched to a gene: 2. The germline V gene encodes CDR1 LNHDA and CDR2 SQIVND (reference sequence).

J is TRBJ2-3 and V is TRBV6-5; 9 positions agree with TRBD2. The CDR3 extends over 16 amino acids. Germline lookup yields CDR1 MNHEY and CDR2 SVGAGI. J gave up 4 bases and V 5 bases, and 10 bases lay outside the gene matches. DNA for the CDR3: TGTGCCAGCAGTCCTCCGGCGGGAGGGCCGCCAGATACGCAGTATTTT. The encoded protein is CASSPPAGGPPDTQYF.

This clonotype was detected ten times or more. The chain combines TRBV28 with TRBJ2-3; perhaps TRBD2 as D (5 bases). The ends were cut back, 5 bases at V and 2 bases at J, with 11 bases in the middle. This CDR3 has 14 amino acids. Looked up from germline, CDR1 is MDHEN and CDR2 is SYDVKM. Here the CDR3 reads CASSPSGVTDTQYF. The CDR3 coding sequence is TGTGCCAGCAGTCCAAGCGGAGTCACAGATACGCAGTATTTT.

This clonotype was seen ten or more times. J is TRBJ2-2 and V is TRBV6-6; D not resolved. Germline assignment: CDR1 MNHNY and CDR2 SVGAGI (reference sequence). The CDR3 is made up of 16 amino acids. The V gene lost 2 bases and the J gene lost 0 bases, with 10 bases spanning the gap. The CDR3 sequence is CASSYQADTNTGELFF. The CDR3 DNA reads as TGTGCCAGCAGTTACCAAGCAGATACGAACACCGGGGAGCTGTTTTTT.

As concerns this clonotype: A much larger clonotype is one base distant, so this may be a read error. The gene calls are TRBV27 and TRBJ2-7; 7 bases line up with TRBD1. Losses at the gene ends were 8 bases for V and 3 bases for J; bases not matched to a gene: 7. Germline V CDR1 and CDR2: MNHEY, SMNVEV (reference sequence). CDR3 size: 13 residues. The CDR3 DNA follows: TGTGCCAGCGGTCTGGGACAGATCTACGAGCAGTACTTC. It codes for CASGLGQIYEQYF.

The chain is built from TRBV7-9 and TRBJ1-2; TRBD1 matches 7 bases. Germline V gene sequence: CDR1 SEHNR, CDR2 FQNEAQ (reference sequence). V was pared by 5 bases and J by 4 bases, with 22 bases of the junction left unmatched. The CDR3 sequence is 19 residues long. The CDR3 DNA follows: TGTGCCAGCAGCAACCCCCGACCAGGACAGGACCATTACTTCTATGGCTACACCTTC. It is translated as CASSNPRPGQDHYFYGYTF. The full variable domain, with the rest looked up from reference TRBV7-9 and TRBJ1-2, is DTGVSQNPRHKITKRGQNVTFRCDPISEHNRLYWYRQTLGQGPEFLTYFQNEAQLEKSRLLSDRFSAERPKGSFSTLEIQRTEQGDSAMYLCASSNPRPGQDHYFYGYTFGSGTRLTVV.

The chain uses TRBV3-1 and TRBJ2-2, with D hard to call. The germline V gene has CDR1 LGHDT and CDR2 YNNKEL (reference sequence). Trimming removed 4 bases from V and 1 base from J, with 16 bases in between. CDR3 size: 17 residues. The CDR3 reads CASSRDLNPQNTGELFF. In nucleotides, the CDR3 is TGTGCCAGCAGCCGAGATTTAAATCCGCAGAACACCGGGGAGCTGTTTTTT.

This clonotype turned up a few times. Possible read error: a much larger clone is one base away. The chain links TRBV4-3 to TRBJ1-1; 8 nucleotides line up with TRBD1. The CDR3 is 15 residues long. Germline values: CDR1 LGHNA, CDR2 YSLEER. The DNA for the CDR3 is TGCGCCGGCAGCCAAGCCGACAGGGGCCTCACTGAAGCTTTCTTT. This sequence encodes CAGSQADRGLTEAFF.

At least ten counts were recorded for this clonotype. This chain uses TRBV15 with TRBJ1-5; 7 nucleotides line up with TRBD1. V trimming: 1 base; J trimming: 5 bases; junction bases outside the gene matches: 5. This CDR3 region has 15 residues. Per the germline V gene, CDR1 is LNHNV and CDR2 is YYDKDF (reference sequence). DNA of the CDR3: TGTGCCACCAGCAGAGGAATCGGGACAGATCAGCCCCAGCATTTT. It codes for CATSRGIGTDQPQHF. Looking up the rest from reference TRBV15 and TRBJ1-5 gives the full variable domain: DAMVIQNPRYQVTQFGKPVTLSCSQTLNHNVMYWYQQKSSQAPKLLFHYYDKDFNNEADTPDNFQSRRPNTSFCFLDIRSPGLGDTAMYLCATSRGIGTDQPQHFGDGTRLSIL.

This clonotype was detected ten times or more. CDR3 protein: CASSPPAGHEAFF. The CDR3 nucleotides read TGTGCCAGCAGCCCCCCGGCGGGGCATGAAGCTTTCTTT. The V gene is TRBV7-6, the J gene TRBJ1-1, with D perhaps matching TRBD1 (5 bases). The CDR3 covers 13 residues. Trimming stripped 5 bases from V and 7 bases from J, with 14 bases between. The germline V gene encodes CDR1 SGHVS and CDR2 FNYEAQ.

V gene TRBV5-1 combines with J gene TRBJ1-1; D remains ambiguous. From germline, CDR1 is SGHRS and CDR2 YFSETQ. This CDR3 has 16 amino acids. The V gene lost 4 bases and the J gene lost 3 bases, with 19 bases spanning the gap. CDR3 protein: CASSTDGEERYTEAFF. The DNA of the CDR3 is TGCGCCAGCAGCACGGACGGGGAAGAGAGGTACACTGAAGCTTTCTTT.

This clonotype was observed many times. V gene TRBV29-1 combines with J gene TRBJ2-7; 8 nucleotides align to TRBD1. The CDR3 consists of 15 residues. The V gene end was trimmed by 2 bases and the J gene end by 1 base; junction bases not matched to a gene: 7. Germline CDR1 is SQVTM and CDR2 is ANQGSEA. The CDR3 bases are TGCAGCGTTGAATGGGCAGGGGGCGAGTCCTACGAGCAGTACTTC. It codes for CSVEWAGGESYEQYF.

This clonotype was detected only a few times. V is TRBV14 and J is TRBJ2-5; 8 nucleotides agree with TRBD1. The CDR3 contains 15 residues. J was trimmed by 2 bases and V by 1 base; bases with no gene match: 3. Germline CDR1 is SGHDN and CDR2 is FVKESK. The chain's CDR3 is CASSQGTGWQETQYF. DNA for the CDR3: TGTGCCAGCAGCCAAGGGACAGGGTGGCAAGAGACCCAGTACTTC.

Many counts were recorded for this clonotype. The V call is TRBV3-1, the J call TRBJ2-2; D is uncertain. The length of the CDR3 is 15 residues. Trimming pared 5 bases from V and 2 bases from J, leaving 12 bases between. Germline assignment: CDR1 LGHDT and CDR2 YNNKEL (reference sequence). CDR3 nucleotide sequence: TGTGCCAGCAGCACCCGACCCAGCAACACCGGGGAGCTGTTTTTT. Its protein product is CASSTRPSNTGELFF.

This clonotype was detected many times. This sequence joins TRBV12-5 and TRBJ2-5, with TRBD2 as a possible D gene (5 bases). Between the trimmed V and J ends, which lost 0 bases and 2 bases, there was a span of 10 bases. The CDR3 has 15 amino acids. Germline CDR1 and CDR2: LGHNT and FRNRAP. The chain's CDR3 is CASGLVVSGQETQYF. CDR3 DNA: TGTGCTAGTGGTTTGGTGGTTTCGGGGCAAGAGACCCAGTACTTC.